The entry that follows covers one T cell receptor (beta chain) sequence. Its antigen is still unknown. CD8 cells regarded as naive lacked CD45RO, were positively chosen for CCR7, and omitted terminally differentiated effector memory CD45RA+ cells. The sample originates from a study of shared clonotypes between healthy human individuals. The study, taken as a whole, reports: Sorted-subset sequencing was shown by rarefaction to be incomplete despite large depth. The naive CD4 repertoires of four donors were compared, and approximately 5.3% of clonotypes were shared.

The germline CDR1 and CDR2 sequences are SGHDT and YYEEEE. This CDR3 contains 16 residues. The V gene end was trimmed by 0 bases and the J gene end by 2 bases; junction bases not matched to a gene: 6. Authors' methods: ImmunoSEQ output lacked quality scores and full-length reads, limiting matched filtering. TCRdb's copy holds only in-frame clones and misses some; the assay was immunoSEQ multiplex PCR. The V and J calls and clone size come from that table; D and trimming were worked out from the DNA. The sample carries roughly 1,800,000 clones, less than 95% recorded once. The chain recombines TRBV5-6 with TRBJ2-5; 8 bases map to TRBD1. The sequencing sample was made of naive CD8+ T cells sorted from blood. The origin of this receptor is a man younger than 35 in good health. CDR3 coding DNA: TGTGCCAGCAGCTTGGTTACAGGGGGGTATCAAGAGACCCAGTACTTC. Encoded protein: CASSLVTGGYQETQYF.